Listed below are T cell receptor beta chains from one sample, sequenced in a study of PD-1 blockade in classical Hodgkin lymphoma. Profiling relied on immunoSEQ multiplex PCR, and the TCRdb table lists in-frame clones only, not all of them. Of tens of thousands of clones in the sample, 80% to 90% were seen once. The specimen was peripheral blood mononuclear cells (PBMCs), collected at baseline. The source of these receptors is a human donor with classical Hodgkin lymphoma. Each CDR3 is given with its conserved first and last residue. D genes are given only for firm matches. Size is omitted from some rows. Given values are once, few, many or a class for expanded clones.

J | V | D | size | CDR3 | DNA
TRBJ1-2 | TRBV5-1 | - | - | CASSLDRDRYGYTF | TGCGCCAGCAGCTTGGATAGGGATCGGTATGGCTACACCTTC
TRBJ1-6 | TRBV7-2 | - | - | CASSPHREMGHSPLHF | TGTGCCAGCAGCCCACACAGGGAAATGGGGCATTCACCCCTCCACTTT
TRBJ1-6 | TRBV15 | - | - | CATSRDKGRRLEPLHF | TGTGCCACCAGCAGAGATAAGGGGCGACGCCTCGAACCCCTCCACTTT
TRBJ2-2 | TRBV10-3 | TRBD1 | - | CAISDRDDTGELFF | TGTGCCATCAGCGACAGGGATGACACCGGGGAGCTGTTTTTT
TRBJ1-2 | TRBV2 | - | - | CASSAYREKPGYTF | TGTGCCAGCAGTGCCTACAGGGAAAAGCCAGGCTACACCTTC
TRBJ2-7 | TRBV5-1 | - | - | CASSFLTPGPPHYEQYF | TGCGCCAGCAGCTTCCTAACACCGGGCCCACCCCACTACGAGCAGTACTTC
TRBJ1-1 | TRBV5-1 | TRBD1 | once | CASSTTRGTVEAFF | TGCGCCAGCAGCACCACCCGGGGGACAGTTGAAGCTTTCTTT
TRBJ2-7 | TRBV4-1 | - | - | CASTPSKRPYEQYF | TGCGCCAGCACACCCTCAAAAAGGCCCTACGAGCAGTACTTC
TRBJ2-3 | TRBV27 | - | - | CASSLGGRNTQYF | TGTGCCAGCAGTTTGGGGGGGCGCAATACGCAGTATTTT
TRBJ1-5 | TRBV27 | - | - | CASKGFDSNQPQHF | TGTGCCAGCAAGGGGTTTGATAGCAATCAGCCCCAGCATTTT
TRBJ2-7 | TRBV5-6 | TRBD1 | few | CASNQPGQGMDEQYF | TGTGCCAGCAACCAACCGGGACAGGGTATGGACGAGCAGTACTTC
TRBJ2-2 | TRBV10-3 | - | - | CAISGDRQPGTGELFF | TGTGCCATCAGTGGTGATAGACAGCCGGGCACCGGGGAGCTGTTTTTT
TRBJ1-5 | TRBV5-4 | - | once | CASSLQGGNQPQHF | TGTGCCAGCAGCTTGCAGGGAGGCAATCAGCCCCAGCATTTT
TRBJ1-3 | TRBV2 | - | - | CASMGPGNTIYF | TGTGCCAGCATGGGACCGGGAAACACCATATATTTT
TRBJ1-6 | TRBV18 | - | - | CASSPLVGKGNNSPLHF | TGTGCCAGCTCACCACTGGTAGGAAAGGGGAATAATTCACCCCTCCACTTT
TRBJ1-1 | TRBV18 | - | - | CASSPQGSTEAFF | TGTGCCAGCTCACCACAGGGGAGCACTGAAGCTTTCTTT
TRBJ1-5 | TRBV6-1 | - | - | CASTEQGTYSNQPQHF | TGTGCCAGCACTGAACAGGGAACCTATAGCAATCAGCCCCAGCATTTT
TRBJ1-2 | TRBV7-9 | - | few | CASNRRPDGYTF | TGTGCCAGCAACAGACGGCCTGATGGCTACACCTTC
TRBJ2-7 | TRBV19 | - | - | CASSTSPGLSDEQYF | TGTGCCAGCAGTACGAGTCCCGGACTATCTGACGAGCAGTACTTC
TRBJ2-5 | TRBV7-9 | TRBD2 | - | CASTGGETQYF | TGTGCCAGCACGGGGGGAGAGACCCAGTACTTC
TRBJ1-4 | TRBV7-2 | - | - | CASSKDGLNEKLFF | TGTGCCAGCAGCAAGGACGGATTGAATGAAAAACTGTTTTTT
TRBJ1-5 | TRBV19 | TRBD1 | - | CASSPTGGGNQPQHF | TGTGCCAGTAGTCCAACAGGGGGCGGCAATCAGCCCCAGCATTTT
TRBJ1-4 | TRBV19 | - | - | CAAGGEKLFF | TGTGCCGCGGGGGGTGAAAAACTGTTTTTT
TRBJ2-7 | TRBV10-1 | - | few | CASSEFGGPSYEQYF | TGCGCCAGCAGTGAATTTGGAGGGCCATCCTACGAGCAGTACTTC
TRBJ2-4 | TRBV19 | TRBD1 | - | CASSPGQGTDIQYF | TGTGCCAGTAGTCCAGGACAGGGGACGGACATTCAGTACTTC
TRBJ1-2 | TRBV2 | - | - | CASSEGYGYTF | TGTGCCAGCAGTGAAGGATATGGCTACACCTTC
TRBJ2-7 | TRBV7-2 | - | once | CASSLPSRSYEQYF | TGTGCCAGCAGCTTACCGTCCAGGTCCTACGAGCAGTACTTC
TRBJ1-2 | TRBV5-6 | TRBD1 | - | CASSLSGRDRENGYTF | TGTGCCAGCAGCTTGTCAGGGCGGGACAGGGAAAATGGCTACACCTTC
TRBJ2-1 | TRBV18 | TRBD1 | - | CASSQFKRQGVNEQFF | TGTGCCAGCTCACAGTTTAAGAGACAGGGCGTCAATGAGCAGTTCTTC
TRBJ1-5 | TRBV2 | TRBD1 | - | CASSPIPGQANQPQHF | TGTGCCAGCTCTCCAATACCGGGACAGGCCAATCAGCCCCAGCATTTT
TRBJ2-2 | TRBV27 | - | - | CASSPGNGELFF | TGTGCCAGCAGTCCCGGGAACGGGGAGCTGTTTTTT
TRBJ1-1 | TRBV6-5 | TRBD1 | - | CASSYGQGENTEAFF | TGTGCCAGCAGTTACGGACAGGGTGAGAACACTGAAGCTTTCTTT
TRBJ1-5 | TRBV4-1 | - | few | CASSQVIGQPQHF | TGCGCCAGCAGCCAAGTAATAGGGCAGCCCCAGCATTTT
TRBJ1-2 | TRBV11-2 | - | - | CASSSYSYRDYGYTF | TGTGCCAGCAGCTCATATTCTTACAGGGACTATGGCTACACCTTC
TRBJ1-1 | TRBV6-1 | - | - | CASSDVPGNTEAFF | TGTGCCAGCAGTGATGTCCCAGGGAACACTGAAGCTTTCTTT
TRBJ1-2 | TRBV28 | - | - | CASKMGAGYGYTF | TGTGCCAGCAAAATGGGGGCCGGCTATGGCTACACCTTC
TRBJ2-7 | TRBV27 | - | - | CASRDRGYEQYF | TGTGCCAGCAGGGACAGAGGGTACGAGCAGTACTTC
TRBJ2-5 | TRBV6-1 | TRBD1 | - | CASSAGTDGTQYF | TGTGCCAGCAGTGCCGGGACAGATGGGACCCAGTACTTC
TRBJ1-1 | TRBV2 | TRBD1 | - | CASSGDRRTTEAFF | TGTGCCAGCAGTGGGGACAGGAGGACCACTGAAGCTTTCTTT
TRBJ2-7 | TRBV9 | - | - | CASSSRGPYEQYF | TGTGCCAGTTCGTCTCGGGGTCCCTACGAGCAGTACTTC
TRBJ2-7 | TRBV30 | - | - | CAWSKQGGSYEQYF | TGTGCCTGGAGTAAACAGGGAGGGTCCTACGAGCAGTACTTC
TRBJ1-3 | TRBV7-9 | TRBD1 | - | CASSTLQGASGNTIYF | TGTGCCAGCAGCACCTTACAGGGGGCCTCTGGAAACACCATATATTTT
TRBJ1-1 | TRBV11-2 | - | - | CASSLDQALGGEAFF | TGTGCCAGCAGCTTGGATCAGGCTTTGGGGGGAGAAGCTTTCTTT
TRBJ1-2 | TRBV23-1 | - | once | CASSQRPQGSRTNYGYTF | TGCGCCAGCAGTCAAAGGCCCCAGGGTAGTAGGACTAACTATGGCTACACCTTC
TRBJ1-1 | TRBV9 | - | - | CASSVGSNTEAFF | TGTGCCAGCAGCGTAGGCAGTAACACTGAAGCTTTCTTT